The clone carrying this TCR beta chain was recorded a few times. No antigen is known for it. This sample is part of a study of cytomegalovirus exposure and HLA in healthy donors. As for the study in general: From HLA-typed donors, an early data release held tens of millions of unique TCRs.

Study results and caveats: A later analysis reported that several of the most significant clusters appeared to be linked to common viral pathogens, among them Epstein-Barr virus. In a later analysis, V- and J-gene trimming of beta chains associated with a DCLRE1C missense variant, replicated independently.

PCR primers comprised 60 Vbeta and 13 Jbeta primers. Profiling relied on immunoSEQ multiplex PCR, and the TCRdb table lists in-frame clones only, not all of them. The sample yields roughly 150,000 clones, around three quarters seen once. The CDR3 totals 13 residues. V was trimmed by 2 bases and J by 3 bases, leaving 7 bases between them. Germline CDR1 WNHNN, CDR2 SYGVQD (reference sequence). Donors were nominally healthy when sampled, though unrecorded immune exposures were likely. The sample was PBMCs. The TCR was taken from a middle-aged man in good health and CMV-seronegative. The chain uses TRBV10-1 and TRBJ1-2; D gene ambiguous. Written as DNA, the CDR3 is TGCGCCAGCAGTGAGGGAGTGGACTATGGCTACACCTTC. It specifies CASSEGVDYGYTF.